A selection of T cell receptor beta chains follows, all from one sample in a study of T-cell memory formation after mild COVID-19. TCRdb processed the 5' RACE reads anew with MiXCR; each CDR3 protein has one entry. Of about 350,000 distinct CDR3 sequences listed, roughly 13% are singletons. The source material was PBMCs or a T cell subset sorted from them (not recorded which). The receptors shown here come from a young man who had mild COVID-19 (a few samples of this study predate the infection). Cell type and time point are not known. CDR3s leave out the opening cysteine and the closing phenylalanine or tryptophan.

V gene,CDR3 length,CDR3 protein
TRBV4-2,15,ASSQDGTVGRGETQY
TRBV10-3,10,AISVRGDEQF
TRBV18,15,ASSLAGTSRTYNEQF
TRBV29-1,9,SVDQWNEQF
TRBV4-3,12,ASSQVSGGTEAF
TRBV6-2/TRBV6-3,16,ASSADRGLPRVYTEAF
TRBV7-2,14,ASSLRFVAERYGYT
TRBV20-1,13,SAEIVGFSNQPQH
TRBV19,10,ASSVSRQPQH
TRBV12-3/TRBV12-4,11,ATKGGLTHTQY
TRBV7-2,14,ASSRLILTELAEAF
TRBV5-1,12,ASSLNGDWTEAF
TRBV5-1,12,ASSSPGIQETQY
TRBV6-5,14,ASSRTGASNTGELF
TRBV5-1,12,ASSLEGSNTEAF
TRBV2,9,ASGLRAEAF
TRBV18,9,ASSPISEAF
TRBV5-1,12,ASKETGSNGELF
TRBV7-9,13,ASSTGQGSVDEQF
TRBV4-3,16,ASSQAPRSGGATDTQY
TRBV4-1,13,ASSQRDSSSYEQY
TRBV20-1,10,SALGHQETQY
TRBV6-2/TRBV6-3,11,ASSYRENNEQF
TRBV7-2,12,ASSLRDTNTEAF
TRBV5-1,14,ASSLQPPDAYNEQF